The 3 T cell receptor beta chains given below trace back to one sample, sequenced in a study of cytomegalovirus exposure and HLA in healthy donors. Vbeta (60) and Jbeta (13) primers were used in the PCR. The assay was immunoSEQ multiplex PCR, and TCRdb's table has in-frame clones only and misses some. The sample table includes roughly 120,000 clones. The sample taken for sequencing was PBMCs. These receptors originate from a man aged 35-49 years in good health and CMV-seronegative.

The gene calls are TRBV10-3 and TRBJ1-1; D gene ambiguous. Per the germline V gene, CDR1 is ENHRY and CDR2 is SYGVKD. The CDR3 covers 15 residues. V lost 1 base to trimming and J lost 1 base, with 10 bases between them. As DNA, the CDR3 is TGTGCCATCAGTGAGTGGGAGGGTAGGAACACTGAAGCTTTCTTT. It yields the protein CAISEWEGRNTEAFF.

V and J are TRBV5-6 and TRBJ2-7, with D maybe TRBD1 (6 bases). V lost 6 bases, J lost 3 bases, and 22 bases lay in between. The CDR3 consists of 16 residues. CDR1 SGHDT and CDR2 YYEEEE come from the germline V gene. The CDR3 region has the DNA TGTGCCAGCAACCCCGGGGCCGGGGACACCTACTACGAGCAGTACTTC. Protein: CASNPGAGDTYYEQYF.

The J gene is TRBJ2-7, the V gene TRBV10-3, with a possible D match to TRBD1 (6 bases). The V gene lost 3 bases and the J gene lost 5 bases, with 17 bases spanning the gap. The CDR3 spans 15 residues. CDR1 and CDR2 (germline): ENHRY, SYGVKD. CDR3 DNA: TGTGCCATCAGTGATCAGGGGAAGGTAGGGGACGAGCAGTACTTC. Protein: CAISDQGKVGDEQYF.